This T cell receptor (beta chain) was observed in a study of control samples from healthy donors and cancer patients. Measured with immunoSEQ multiplex PCR; TCRdb has only the in-frame clones, and not every one. The table records about 54,000 clones, 95% to 97% of them present only once. Germline loops: CDR1 SGHTA, CDR2 FQGTGA. The CDR3 runs to 11 residues. Trimming left V 10 bases short and J 5 bases short, with 8 bases between. The chain recombines TRBV7-3 with TRBJ1-4; unclear D gene. This clonotype was sampled from a woman aged 25 to 39 in good health. The sequencing input was blood. CDR3 coding DNA: TGTGCCACCGGATTAAATGAAAAACTGTTTTTT. It codes for CATGLNEKLFF. Based on the CDR3 plus reference TRBV7-3 and TRBJ1-4, the full variable domain is GAGVSQTPSNKVTEKGKYVELRCDPISGHTALYWYRQSLGQGPEFLIYFQGTGAADDSGLPNDRFFAVRPEGSVSTLKIQRTERGDSAVYLCATGLNEKLFFGSGTQLSVL.